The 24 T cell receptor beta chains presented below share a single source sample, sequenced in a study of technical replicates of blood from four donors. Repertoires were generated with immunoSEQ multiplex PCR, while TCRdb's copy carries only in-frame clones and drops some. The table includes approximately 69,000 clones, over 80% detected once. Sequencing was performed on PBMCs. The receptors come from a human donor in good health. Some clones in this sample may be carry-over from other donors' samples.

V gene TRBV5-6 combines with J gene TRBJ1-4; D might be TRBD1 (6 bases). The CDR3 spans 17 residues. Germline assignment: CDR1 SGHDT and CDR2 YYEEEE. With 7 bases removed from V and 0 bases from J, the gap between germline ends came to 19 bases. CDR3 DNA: TGTGCCAGCCGACCGGGGACAAGGGGTGCAACTAATGAAAAACTGTTTTTT. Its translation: CASRPGTRGATNEKLFF.

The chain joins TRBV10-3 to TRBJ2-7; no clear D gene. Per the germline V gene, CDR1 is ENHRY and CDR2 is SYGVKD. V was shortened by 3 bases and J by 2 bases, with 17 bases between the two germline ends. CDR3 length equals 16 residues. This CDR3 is CAISEGGQDSAYEQYF. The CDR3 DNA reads TGTGCCATCAGTGAAGGTGGGCAGGATTCAGCCTACGAGCAGTACTTC.

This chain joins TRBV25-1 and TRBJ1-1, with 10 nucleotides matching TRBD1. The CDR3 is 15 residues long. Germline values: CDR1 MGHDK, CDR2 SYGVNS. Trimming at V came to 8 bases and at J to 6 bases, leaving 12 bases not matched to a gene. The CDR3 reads CASVRDRGMSAEAFF. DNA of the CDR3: TGTGCCAGCGTACGGGACAGGGGAATGAGTGCTGAAGCTTTCTTT.

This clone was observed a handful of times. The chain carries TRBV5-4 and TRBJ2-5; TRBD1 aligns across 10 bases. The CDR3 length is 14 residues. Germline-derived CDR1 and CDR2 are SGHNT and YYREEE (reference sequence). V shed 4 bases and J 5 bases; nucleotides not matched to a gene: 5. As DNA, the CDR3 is TGTGCCAGCAGCGAGGACAGGGGGAGGGAGACCCAGTACTTC. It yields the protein CASSEDRGRETQYF.

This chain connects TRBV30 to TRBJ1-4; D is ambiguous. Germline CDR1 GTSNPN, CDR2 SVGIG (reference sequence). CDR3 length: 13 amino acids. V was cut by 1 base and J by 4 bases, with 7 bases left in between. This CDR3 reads CAWSGSYNEKLFF. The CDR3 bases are TGTGCCTGGAGTGGGAGCTATAATGAAAAACTGTTTTTT.

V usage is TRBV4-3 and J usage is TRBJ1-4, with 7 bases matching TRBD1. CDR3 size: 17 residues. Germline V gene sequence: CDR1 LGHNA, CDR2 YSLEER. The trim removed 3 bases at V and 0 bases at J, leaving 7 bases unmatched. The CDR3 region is CASSQATGFPTNEKLFF. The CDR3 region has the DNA TGCGCCAGCAGCCAGGCGACAGGGTTCCCAACTAATGAAAAACTGTTTTTT.

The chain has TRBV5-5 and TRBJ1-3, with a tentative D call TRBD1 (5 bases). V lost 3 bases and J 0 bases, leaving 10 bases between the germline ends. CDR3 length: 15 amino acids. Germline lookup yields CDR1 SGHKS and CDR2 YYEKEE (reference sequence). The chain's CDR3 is CASSSTDSSGNTIYF. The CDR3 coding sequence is TGTGCCAGCAGCTCCACCGACAGCTCTGGAAACACCATATATTTT. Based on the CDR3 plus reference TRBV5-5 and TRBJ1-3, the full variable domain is DAGVTQSPTHLIKTRGQQVTLRCSPISGHKSVSWYQQVLGQGPQFIFQYYEKEERGRGNFPDRFSARQFPNYSSELNVNALLLGDSALYLCASSSTDSSGNTIYFGEGSWLTVV.

The CDR3 bases are TGTGCCAGCGGGGGAGGGGTAGTTGATGCAGATACGCAGTATTTT. The encoded protein is CASGGGVVDADTQYF. This sequence joins TRBV2 and TRBJ2-3; 7 positions agree with TRBD2. This CDR3 spans 15 amino acids. V shed 8 bases, J shed 4 bases, and the junction held 12 bases outside the gene matches. Germline V lookup: CDR1 SNHLY, CDR2 FYNNEI.

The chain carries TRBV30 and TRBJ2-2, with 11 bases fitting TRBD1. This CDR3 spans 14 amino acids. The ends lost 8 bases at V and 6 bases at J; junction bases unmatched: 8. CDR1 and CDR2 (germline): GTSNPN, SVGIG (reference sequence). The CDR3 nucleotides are TGTGCCGGGACAGGGGGGACTGGGTCCGGGGAGCTGTTTTTT. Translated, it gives CAGTGGTGSGELFF.

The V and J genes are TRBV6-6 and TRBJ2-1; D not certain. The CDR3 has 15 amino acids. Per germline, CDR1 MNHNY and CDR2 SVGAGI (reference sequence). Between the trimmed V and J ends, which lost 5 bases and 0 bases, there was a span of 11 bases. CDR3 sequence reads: CASSLDKSSYNEQFF. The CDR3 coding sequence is TGTGCCAGCAGTCTCGACAAGAGCTCCTACAATGAGCAGTTCTTC.

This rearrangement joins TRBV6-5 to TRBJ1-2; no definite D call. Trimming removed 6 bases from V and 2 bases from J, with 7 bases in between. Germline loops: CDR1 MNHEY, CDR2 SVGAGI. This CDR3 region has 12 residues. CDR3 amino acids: CASSSRNYGYTF. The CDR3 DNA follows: TGTGCCAGCAGCTCCCGGAACTATGGCTACACCTTC.

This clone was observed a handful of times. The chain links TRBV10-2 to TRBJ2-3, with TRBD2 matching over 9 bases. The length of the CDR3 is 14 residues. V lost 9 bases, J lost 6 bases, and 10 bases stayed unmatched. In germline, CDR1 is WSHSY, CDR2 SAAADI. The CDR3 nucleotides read TGCGCCAGGAGCCGGACTAGCGAGTCCGATACGCAGTATTTT. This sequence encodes CARSRTSESDTQYF.

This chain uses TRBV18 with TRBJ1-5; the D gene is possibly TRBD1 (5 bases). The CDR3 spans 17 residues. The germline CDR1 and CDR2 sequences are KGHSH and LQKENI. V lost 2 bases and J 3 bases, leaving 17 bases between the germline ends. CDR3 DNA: TGTGCCAGCTCACCAAGGGGCGAAGAATCCTACAATCAGCCCCAGCATTTT. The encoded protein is CASSPRGEESYNQPQHF.

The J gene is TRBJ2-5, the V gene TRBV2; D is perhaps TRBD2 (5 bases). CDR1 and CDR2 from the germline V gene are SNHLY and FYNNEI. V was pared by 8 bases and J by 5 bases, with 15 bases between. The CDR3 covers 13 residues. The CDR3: CASAGAASETQYF. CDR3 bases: TGTGCCAGCGCCGGAGCGGCGAGTGAGACCCAGTACTTC.

The CDR3 bases are TGTGCCAGCAGTCGTACTAGCAGGTCAGATACGCAGTATTTT. Protein: CASSRTSRSDTQYF. The gene calls are TRBV6-5 and TRBJ2-3, with D perhaps matching TRBD2 (6 bases). Trimming cost V 5 bases and J 4 bases, with 13 bases left between them. From germline, CDR1 is MNHEY and CDR2 SVGAGI. This CDR3 is 14 amino acids long.

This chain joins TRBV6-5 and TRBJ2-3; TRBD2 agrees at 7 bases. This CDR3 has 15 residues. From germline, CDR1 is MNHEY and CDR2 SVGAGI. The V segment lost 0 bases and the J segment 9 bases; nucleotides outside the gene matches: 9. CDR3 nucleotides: TGTGCCAGCAGTTACTCGAAGGCTAGCGGAGAGACGCAGTATTTT. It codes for CASSYSKASGETQYF.

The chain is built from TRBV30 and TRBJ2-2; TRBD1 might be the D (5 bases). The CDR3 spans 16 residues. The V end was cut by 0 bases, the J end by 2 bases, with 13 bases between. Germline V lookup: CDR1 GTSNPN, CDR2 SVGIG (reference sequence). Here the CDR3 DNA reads TGTGCCTGGAGTGTAGAATACAGGCCAAACACCGGGGAGCTGTTTTTT. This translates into CAWSVEYRPNTGELFF. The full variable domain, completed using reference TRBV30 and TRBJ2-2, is SQTIHQWPATLVQPVGSPLSLECTVEGTSNPNLYWYRQAAGRGLQLLFYSVGIGQISSEVPQNLSASRPQDRQFILSSKKLLLSDSGFYLCAWSVEYRPNTGELFFGEGSRLTVL.

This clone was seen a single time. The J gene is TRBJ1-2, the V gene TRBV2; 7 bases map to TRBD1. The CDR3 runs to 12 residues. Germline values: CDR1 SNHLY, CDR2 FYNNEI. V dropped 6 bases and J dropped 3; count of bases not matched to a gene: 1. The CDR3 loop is CASRGGDYGYTF. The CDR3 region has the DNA TGTGCCAGCAGAGGGGGCGACTATGGCTACACCTTC.

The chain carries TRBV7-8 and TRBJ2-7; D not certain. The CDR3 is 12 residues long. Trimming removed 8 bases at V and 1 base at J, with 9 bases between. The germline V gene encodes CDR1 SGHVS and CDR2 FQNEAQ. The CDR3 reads CASDDGSYEQYF. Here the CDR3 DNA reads TGTGCCAGCGATGACGGGTCCTACGAGCAGTACTTC.

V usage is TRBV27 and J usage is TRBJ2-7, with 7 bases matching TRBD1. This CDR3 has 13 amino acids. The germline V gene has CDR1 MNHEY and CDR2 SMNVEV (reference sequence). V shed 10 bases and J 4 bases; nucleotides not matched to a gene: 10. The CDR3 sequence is CATRQGPLYEQYF. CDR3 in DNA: TGTGCCACCCGACAGGGCCCCCTTTACGAGCAGTACTTC.

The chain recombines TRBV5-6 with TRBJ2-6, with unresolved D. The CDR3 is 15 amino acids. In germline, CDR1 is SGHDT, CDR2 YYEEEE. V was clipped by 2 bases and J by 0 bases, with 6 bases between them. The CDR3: CASSFRDSGANVLTF. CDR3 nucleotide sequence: TGTGCCAGCAGCTTTCGAGACTCTGGGGCCAACGTCCTGACTTTC.

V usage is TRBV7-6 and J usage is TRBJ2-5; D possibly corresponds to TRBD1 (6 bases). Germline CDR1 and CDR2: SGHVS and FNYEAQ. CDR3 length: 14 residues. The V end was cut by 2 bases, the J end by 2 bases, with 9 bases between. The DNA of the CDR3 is TGTGCCAGCAGCTTACAGGACAGACAAGAGACCCAGTACTTC. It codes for CASSLQDRQETQYF.

CDR3 in DNA: TGTGCCAGCAGCCGGAGGGAGGCGGGGGGGCCAACCCCCAACAATGAGCAGTTCTTC. Its protein product is CASSRREAGGPTPNNEQFF. The chain recombines TRBV4-2 with TRBJ2-1; 9 bases align to TRBD2. CDR1 is LGHNA, CDR2 YNFKEQ, per germline. This CDR3 is built from 19 residues. Trimming took 4 bases from V and 5 from J; bases not matched to a gene: 18.

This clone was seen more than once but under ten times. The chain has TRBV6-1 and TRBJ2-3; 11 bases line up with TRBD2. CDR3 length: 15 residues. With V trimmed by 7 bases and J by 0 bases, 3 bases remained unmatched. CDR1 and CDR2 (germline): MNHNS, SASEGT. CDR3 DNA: TGTGCCAGCACTAGACTAGCGGGGAGCACAGATACGCAGTATTTT. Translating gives CASTRLAGSTDTQYF.